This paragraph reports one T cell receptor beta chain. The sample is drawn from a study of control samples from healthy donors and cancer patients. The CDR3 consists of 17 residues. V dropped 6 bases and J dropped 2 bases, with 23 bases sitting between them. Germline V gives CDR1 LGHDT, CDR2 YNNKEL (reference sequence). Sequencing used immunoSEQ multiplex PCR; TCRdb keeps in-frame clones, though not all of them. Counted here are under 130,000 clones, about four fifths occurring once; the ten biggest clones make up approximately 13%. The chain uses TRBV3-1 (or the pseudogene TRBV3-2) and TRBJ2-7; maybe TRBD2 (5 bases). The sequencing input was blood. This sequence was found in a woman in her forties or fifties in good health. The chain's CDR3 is CASSQSEGRMIAYEQYF. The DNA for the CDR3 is TGTGCCAGCAGTCAGTCAGAGGGCAGGATGATCGCCTACGAGCAGTACTTC.